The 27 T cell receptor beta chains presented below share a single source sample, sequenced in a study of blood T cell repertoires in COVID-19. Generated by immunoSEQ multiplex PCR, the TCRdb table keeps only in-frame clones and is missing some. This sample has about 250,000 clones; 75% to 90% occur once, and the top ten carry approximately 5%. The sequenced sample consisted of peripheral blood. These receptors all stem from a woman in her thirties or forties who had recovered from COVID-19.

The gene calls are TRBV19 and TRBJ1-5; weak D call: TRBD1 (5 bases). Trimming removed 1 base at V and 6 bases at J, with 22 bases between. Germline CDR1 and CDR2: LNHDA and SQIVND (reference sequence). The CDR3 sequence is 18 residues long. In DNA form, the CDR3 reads TGTGCCAGTAGTATAGTCTGGGCCGACTCCCATAGGGGTCAGCCCCAGCATTTT. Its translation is CASSIVWADSHRGQPQHF. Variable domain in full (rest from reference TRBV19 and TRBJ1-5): DGGITQSPKYLFRKEGQNVTLSCEQNLNHDAMYWYRQDPGQGLRLIYYSQIVNDFQKGDIAEGYSVSREKKESFPLTVTSAQKNPTAFYLCASSIVWADSHRGQPQHFGDGTRLSIL.

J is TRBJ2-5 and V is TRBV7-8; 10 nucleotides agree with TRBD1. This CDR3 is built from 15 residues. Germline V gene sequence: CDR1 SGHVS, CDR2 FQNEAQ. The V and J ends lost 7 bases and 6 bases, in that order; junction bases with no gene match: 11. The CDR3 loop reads CASTTGTGVEKTQYF. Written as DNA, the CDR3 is TGTGCCAGCACGACCGGGACAGGGGTCGAGAAGACCCAGTACTTC.

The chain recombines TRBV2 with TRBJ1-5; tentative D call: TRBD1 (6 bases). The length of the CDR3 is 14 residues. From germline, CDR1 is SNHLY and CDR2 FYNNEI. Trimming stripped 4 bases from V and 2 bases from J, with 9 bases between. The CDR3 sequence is CASSVRGGNQPQHF. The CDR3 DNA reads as TGTGCCAGCAGTGTCAGGGGAGGCAATCAGCCCCAGCATTTT.

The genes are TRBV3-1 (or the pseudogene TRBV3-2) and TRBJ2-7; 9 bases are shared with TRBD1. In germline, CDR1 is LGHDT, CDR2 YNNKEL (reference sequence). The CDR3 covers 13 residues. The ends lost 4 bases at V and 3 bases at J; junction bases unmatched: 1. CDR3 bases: TGTGCCAGCAGCCGACAGGGGGTCTACGAGCAGTACTTC. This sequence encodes CASSRQGVYEQYF.

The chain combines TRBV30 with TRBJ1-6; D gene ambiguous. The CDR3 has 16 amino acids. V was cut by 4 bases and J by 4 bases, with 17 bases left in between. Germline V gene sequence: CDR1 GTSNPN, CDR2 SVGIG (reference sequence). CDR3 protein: CAWMLGGSGYNSPLHF. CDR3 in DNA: TGTGCCTGGATGCTCGGCGGGAGTGGGTATAATTCACCCCTCCACTTT.

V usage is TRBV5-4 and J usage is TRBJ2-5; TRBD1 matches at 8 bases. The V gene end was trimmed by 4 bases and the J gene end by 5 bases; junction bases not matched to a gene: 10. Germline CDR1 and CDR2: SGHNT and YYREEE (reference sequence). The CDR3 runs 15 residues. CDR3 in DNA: TGTGCCAGCAGCGTTCCTAGTCAGGGGGCGGAGACCCAGTACTTC. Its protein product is CASSVPSQGAETQYF.

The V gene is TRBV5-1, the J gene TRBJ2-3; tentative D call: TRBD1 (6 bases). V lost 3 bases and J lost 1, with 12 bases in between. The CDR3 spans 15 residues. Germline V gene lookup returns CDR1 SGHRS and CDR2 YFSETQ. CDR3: CASSSQGIGTDTQYF. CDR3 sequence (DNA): TGCGCCAGCAGCTCGCAGGGGATAGGCACAGATACGCAGTATTTT.

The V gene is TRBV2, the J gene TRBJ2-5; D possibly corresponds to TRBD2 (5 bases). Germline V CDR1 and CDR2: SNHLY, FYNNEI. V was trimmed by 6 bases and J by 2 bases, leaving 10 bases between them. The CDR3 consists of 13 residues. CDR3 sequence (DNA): TGTGCCAGCAGGCGCGGGTCTCAAGAGACCCAGTACTTC. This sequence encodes CASRRGSQETQYF.

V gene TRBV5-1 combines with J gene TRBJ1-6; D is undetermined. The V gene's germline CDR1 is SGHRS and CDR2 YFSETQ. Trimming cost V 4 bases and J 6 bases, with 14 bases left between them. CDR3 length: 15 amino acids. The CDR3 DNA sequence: TGCGCCAGCAGCCCCGGGTTCGGAAGTAATTCACCCCTCCACTTT. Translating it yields CASSPGFGSNSPLHF.

CDR3: CASSPGLAGYNEQFF. The CDR3 coding sequence is TGTGCCAGCAGCCCCGGACTAGCGGGCTACAATGAGCAGTTCTTC. The chain combines TRBV3-1 (or the pseudogene TRBV3-2) with TRBJ2-1, with TRBD2 identical over 11 bases. The CDR3 runs 15 residues. Unmatched junction bases numbered 2, after V lost 4 bases and J lost 3 bases. Germline CDR1 and CDR2: LGHDT and YNNKEL (reference sequence).

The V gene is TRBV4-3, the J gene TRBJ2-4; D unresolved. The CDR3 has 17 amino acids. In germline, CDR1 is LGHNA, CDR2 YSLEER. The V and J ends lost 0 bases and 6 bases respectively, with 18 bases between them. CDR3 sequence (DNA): TGCGCCAGCAGCCAAGACCTACGTACGGGTGGTGGAAACATTCAGTACTTC. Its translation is CASSQDLRTGGGNIQYF.

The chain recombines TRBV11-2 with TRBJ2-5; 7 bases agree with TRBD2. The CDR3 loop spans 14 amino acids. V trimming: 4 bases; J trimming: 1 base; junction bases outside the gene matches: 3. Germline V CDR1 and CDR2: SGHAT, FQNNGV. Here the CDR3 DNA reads TGTGCCAGCAGCTACCCTAGCGGCCAAGAGACCCAGTACTTC. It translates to CASSYPSGQETQYF.

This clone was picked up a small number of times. In nucleotides, the CDR3 is TGTGCCAGCAGCCAAGAGGGGACTAGCGGGGGGTTCACCGGGGAGCTGTTTTTT. Amino acids: CASSQEGTSGGFTGELFF. This chain joins TRBV3-1 (or the pseudogene TRBV3-2) and TRBJ2-2; 15 bases agree with TRBD2. CDR1 LGHDT and CDR2 YNNKEL come from the germline V gene (reference sequence). The CDR3 is 18 residues long. With V trimmed by 0 bases and J by 4 bases, 3 bases remained unmatched.

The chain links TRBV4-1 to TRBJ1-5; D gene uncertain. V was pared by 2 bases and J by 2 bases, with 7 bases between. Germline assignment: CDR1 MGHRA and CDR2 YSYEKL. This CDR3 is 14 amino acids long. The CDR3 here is CASSQHTGNQPQHF. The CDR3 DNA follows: TGCGCCAGCAGCCAACATACGGGCAATCAGCCCCAGCATTTT.

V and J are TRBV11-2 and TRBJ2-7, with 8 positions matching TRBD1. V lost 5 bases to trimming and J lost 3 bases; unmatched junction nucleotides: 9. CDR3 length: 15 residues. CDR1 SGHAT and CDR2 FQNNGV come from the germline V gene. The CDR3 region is CASSRNRDRNYEQYF. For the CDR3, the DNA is TGTGCCAGCAGCCGTAACCGGGACAGGAACTACGAGCAGTACTTC.

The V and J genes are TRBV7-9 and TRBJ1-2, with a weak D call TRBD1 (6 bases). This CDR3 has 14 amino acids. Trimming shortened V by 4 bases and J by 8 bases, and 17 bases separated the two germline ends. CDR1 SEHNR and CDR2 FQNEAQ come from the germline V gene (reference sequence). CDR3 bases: TGTGCCAGCAGCTCGCCCGTGAGGGGGAAAGGCTACACCTTC. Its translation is CASSSPVRGKGYTF.

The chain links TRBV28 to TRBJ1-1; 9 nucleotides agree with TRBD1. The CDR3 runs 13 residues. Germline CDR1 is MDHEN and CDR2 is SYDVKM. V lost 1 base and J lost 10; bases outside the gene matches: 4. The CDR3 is CASSLFDRGVAFF. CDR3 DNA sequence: TGTGCCAGCAGTTTATTCGACAGGGGGGTAGCTTTCTTT.

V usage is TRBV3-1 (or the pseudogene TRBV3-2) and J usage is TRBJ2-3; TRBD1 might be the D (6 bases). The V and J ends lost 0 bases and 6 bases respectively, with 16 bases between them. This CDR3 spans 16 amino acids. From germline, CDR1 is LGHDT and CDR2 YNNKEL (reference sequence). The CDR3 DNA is TGTGCCAGCAGCCAAGAGGGGCAGGGGAGCGAGGATACGCAGTATTTT. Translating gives CASSQEGQGSEDTQYF.

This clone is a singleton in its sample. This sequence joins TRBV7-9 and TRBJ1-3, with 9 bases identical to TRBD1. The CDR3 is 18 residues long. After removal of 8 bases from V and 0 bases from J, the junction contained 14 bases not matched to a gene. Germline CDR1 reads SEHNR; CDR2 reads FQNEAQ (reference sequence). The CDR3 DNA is TGTGCCAGCGAAGCATACGGGAGGACAGGGGTCTCTGGAAACACCATATATTTT. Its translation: CASEAYGRTGVSGNTIYF.

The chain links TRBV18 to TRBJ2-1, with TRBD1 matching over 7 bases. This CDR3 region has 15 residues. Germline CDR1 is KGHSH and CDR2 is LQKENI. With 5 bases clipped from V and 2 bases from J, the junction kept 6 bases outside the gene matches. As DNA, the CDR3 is TGTGCCAGCTCAACCCGGGACAGCCCCTACAATGAGCAGTTCTTC. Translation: CASSTRDSPYNEQFF.

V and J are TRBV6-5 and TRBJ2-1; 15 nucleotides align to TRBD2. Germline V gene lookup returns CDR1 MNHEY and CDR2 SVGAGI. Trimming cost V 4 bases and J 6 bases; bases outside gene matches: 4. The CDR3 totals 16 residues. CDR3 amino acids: CASSWGLAGGGNEQFF. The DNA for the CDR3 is TGTGCCAGCAGTTGGGGACTAGCGGGAGGAGGCAATGAGCAGTTCTTC.

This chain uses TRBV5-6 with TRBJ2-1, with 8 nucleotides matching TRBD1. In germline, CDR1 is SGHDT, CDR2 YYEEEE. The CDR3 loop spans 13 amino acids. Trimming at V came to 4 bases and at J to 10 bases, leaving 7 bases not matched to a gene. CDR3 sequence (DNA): TGTGCCAGCAGCCCGTGGACAGGGCACGAGCAGTTCTTC. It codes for CASSPWTGHEQFF.

The CDR3 DNA is TGTGCCAGTAGTTCAACAGCTCTAGCGGGCTACAATGAGCAGTTCTTC. This translates into CASSSTALAGYNEQFF. V and J are TRBV19 and TRBJ2-1, with 8 bases aligning to TRBD2. J was trimmed by 3 bases and V by 5 bases; bases with no gene match: 9. CDR1 and CDR2 (germline): LNHDA, SQIVND (reference sequence). The CDR3 loop spans 16 amino acids.

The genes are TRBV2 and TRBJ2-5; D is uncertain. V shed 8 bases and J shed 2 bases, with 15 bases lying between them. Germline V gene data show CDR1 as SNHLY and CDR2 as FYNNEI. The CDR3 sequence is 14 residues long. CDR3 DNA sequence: TGTGCCAGCCATCTCGTTTACGGGCAAGAGACCCAGTACTTC. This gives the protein CASHLVYGQETQYF.

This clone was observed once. CDR3 in DNA: TGTGCCAGCACAGCGGGGACAAACCAAGAGACCCAGTACTTC. It encodes CASTAGTNQETQYF. This chain connects TRBV9 to TRBJ2-5, with D perhaps matching TRBD2 (7 bases). The CDR3 consists of 14 residues. Germline-derived CDR1 and CDR2 are SGDLS and YYNGEE. Trimming pared 6 bases from V and 0 bases from J, leaving 12 bases between.

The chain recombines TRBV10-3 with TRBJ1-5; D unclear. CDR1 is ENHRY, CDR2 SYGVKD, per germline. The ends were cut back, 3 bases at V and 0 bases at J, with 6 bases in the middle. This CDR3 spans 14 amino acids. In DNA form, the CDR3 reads TGTGCCATCAGTGACAGGTATAGCAATCAGCCCCAGCATTTT. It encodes CAISDRYSNQPQHF.

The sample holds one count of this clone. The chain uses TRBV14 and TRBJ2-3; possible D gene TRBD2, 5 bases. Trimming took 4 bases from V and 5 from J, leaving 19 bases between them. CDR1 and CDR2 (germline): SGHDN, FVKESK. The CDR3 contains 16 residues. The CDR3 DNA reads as TGTGCCAGCAGCCCCAACGGGCGGGTATCCGGAGATACGCAGTATTTT. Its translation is CASSPNGRVSGDTQYF.